The next 15 T cell receptor beta chains were all read from a single sample in a study of blood T cell repertoires in COVID-19. The repertoire was sequenced with immunoSEQ multiplex PCR; TCRdb's copy has only in-frame clones and lacks some. The table records some 53,000 clones, approximately 84% of them present only once. The specimen was peripheral blood. Every receptor here comes from a man between 70 and 80 years old with acute or convalescent COVID-19.

The chain employs TRBV7-9 and TRBJ2-7, with 9 bases identical to TRBD1. The trim removed 5 bases at V and 6 bases at J, leaving 8 bases unmatched. The CDR3 runs 14 residues. Germline V gene lookup returns CDR1 SEHNR and CDR2 FQNEAQ (reference sequence). The CDR3 is CASSVRGQGSEQYF. Here the CDR3 DNA reads TGTGCCAGCAGCGTAAGGGGACAGGGAAGCGAGCAGTACTTC. The full variable domain, with the rest looked up from reference TRBV7-9 and TRBJ2-7, is DTGVSQNPRHKITKRGQNVTFRCDPISEHNRLYWYRQTLGQGPEFLTYFQNEAQLEKSRLLSDRFSAERPKGSFSTLEIQRTEQGDSAMYLCASSVRGQGSEQYFGPGTRLTVT.

The chain joins TRBV27 to TRBJ1-5, with TRBD1 identical over 8 bases. Germline V CDR1 and CDR2: MNHEY, SMNVEV (reference sequence). This CDR3 region has 16 residues. V trimming: 4 bases; J trimming: 4 bases; junction bases outside the gene matches: 9. CDR3 in amino acids: CASSSHGTGQNQPQHF. DNA for the CDR3: TGTGCCAGCAGTTCCCATGGGACAGGTCAAAATCAGCCCCAGCATTTT.

The rearrangement links TRBV19 to TRBJ2-7, with D tentatively TRBD1 (5 bases). CDR1 is LNHDA, CDR2 SQIVND, per germline (reference sequence). V gave up 3 bases and J gave up 1 base, with 22 bases separating them. This CDR3 contains 18 residues. CDR3: CASSITTESETRSYEQYV. CDR3 bases: TGTGCCAGTAGTATTACGACAGAGTCAGAAACCCGGTCCTACGAGCAGTACGTC.

This chain links TRBV27 with TRBJ1-2, with TRBD1 identical over 7 bases. Germline CDR1 and CDR2: MNHEY and SMNVEV (reference sequence). The CDR3 runs 14 residues. V lost 5 bases, J lost 2 bases, and 5 bases stayed unmatched. CDR3 residues: CASSMTGMNYGYTF. CDR3 sequence (DNA): TGTGCCAGCAGTATGACAGGGATGAACTATGGCTACACCTTC.

The chain joins TRBV11-2 to TRBJ2-7; 7 bases align to TRBD1. The CDR3 contains 18 residues. CDR1 is SGHAT, CDR2 FQNNGV, per germline. V lost 2 bases to trimming and J lost 1 base; unmatched junction nucleotides: 14. The CDR3 DNA reads TGTGCCAGCAGCTTAAATGGTCCCCGGGACAGCCTTTCCTACGAGCAGTACTTC. Protein sequence: CASSLNGPRDSLSYEQYF.

This chain links TRBV7-8 with TRBJ1-1; D unresolved. The length of the CDR3 is 12 residues. The germline gives CDR1 SGHVS, CDR2 FQNEAQ. The V and J ends lost 5 bases and 3 bases respectively, with 7 bases between them. CDR3 residues: CASSPRDTEAFF. The CDR3 region has the DNA TGTGCCAGCAGCCCGCGGGACACTGAAGCTTTCTTT. Combining the CDR3 with reference TRBV7-8 and TRBJ1-1 gives the whole variable domain GAGVSQSPRYKVAKRGQDVALRCDPISGHVSLFWYQQALGQGPEFLTYFQNEAQLDKSGLPSDRFFAERPEGSVSTLKIQRTQQEDSAVYLCASSPRDTEAFFGQGTRLTVV.

The chain links TRBV29-1 to TRBJ2-3; perhaps TRBD2 as D (6 bases). CDR3 length equals 13 residues. Germline CDR1 reads SQVTM; CDR2 reads ANQGSEA. V was clipped by 6 bases and J by 4 bases, with 14 bases between them. The CDR3 spells CSVGGRRADTQYF. In DNA form, the CDR3 reads TGCAGCGTGGGGGGAAGGAGGGCAGATACGCAGTATTTT.

This sequence joins TRBV6-1 and TRBJ2-7, with D hard to call. The V gene lost 1 base and the J gene lost 2 bases, with 9 bases spanning the gap. The CDR3 loop spans 14 amino acids. The germline V gene encodes CDR1 MNHNS and CDR2 SASEGT. The CDR3 loop reads CASSEVGTTYEQYF. As DNA, the CDR3 is TGTGCCAGCAGTGAAGTGGGCACCACCTACGAGCAGTACTTC.

The chain has TRBV18 and TRBJ2-5, with D perhaps matching TRBD1 (5 bases). With 1 base removed from V and 4 bases from J, the gap between germline ends came to 16 bases. This CDR3 has 16 amino acids. Germline V gene data show CDR1 as KGHSH and CDR2 as LQKENI. In DNA form, the CDR3 reads TGTGCCAGCTCACCACAGGCTGGCAGGGCCCCAGAGACCCAGTACTTC. It is translated as CASSPQAGRAPETQYF.

The chain links TRBV25-1 to TRBJ1-1; no reliable D call. This CDR3 spans 12 amino acids. V lost 6 bases to trimming and J lost 3 bases, with 8 bases between them. Per the germline V gene, CDR1 is MGHDK and CDR2 is SYGVNS. CDR3: CASRGGYTEAFF. The CDR3 DNA reads TGTGCCAGCAGAGGAGGGTACACTGAAGCTTTCTTT.

In DNA, the CDR3 is TGCGCCAGCAGCCAAGAGGGGACAGGGGATGAAAAACTGTTTTTT. Its protein is CASSQEGTGDEKLFF. This chain connects TRBV4-1 to TRBJ1-4; 10 bases are a match to TRBD1. The CDR3 consists of 15 residues. Germline loops: CDR1 MGHRA, CDR2 YSYEKL. Trimming at V came to 0 bases and at J to 6 bases, leaving 1 base not matched to a gene.

Here the CDR3 reads CASSLASRYNEQFF. The CDR3, as DNA: TGTGCCAGCAGCTTAGCTAGCCGATACAATGAGCAGTTCTTC. J is TRBJ2-1 and V is TRBV7-3; perhaps TRBD2 as D (5 bases). V was pared by 2 bases and J by 4 bases, with 9 bases between. The CDR3 has 14 residues. The germline gives CDR1 SGHTA, CDR2 FQGTGA.

The chain links TRBV10-3 to TRBJ2-1, with 9 bases identical to TRBD1. The CDR3 totals 15 residues. CDR1 is ENHRY, CDR2 SYGVKD, per germline. Trimming removed 7 bases from V and 4 bases from J; junction bases left unmatched: 8. The CDR3 nucleotides are TGTGCCATCACAAGGACAGGGGCCGTTTACAATGAGCAGTTCTTC. This translates into CAITRTGAVYNEQFF.

The rearrangement uses TRBV15 and TRBJ1-4; D not certain. Trimming removed 1 base from V and 8 bases from J, with 11 bases in between. In germline, CDR1 is LNHNV, CDR2 YYDKDF (reference sequence). This CDR3 contains 14 residues. As DNA, the CDR3 is TGTGCCACCAGCAGAGTAGCGAGCTGGGAAAAACTGTTTTTT. Its translation is CATSRVASWEKLFF.

This clone was counted a single time. The chain joins TRBV6-2 or TRBV6-3 to TRBJ2-7; 8 bases fit TRBD2. The CDR3 runs to 14 residues. The germline gives CDR1 MNHEY, CDR2 SVGEGT. Unmatched junction bases numbered 13, after V lost 6 bases and J lost 9 bases. Here the CDR3 DNA reads TGTGCCAGCAGCCCCACAGCGGGGGCCCTCGGGCAGTACGTC. It specifies CASSPTAGALGQYV.